These 20 T cell receptor beta chains were all obtained from the same sample, sequenced in a study of T cells expressing NK-cell markers. TCRdb reprocessed the 5' RACE reads, keeping one entry per CDR3 protein, no DNA. The sample's table shows about 550,000 distinct CDR3 sequences. Sample: blood T cells: a sorted CD56 or NKG2C T cell subset, CD4+ or CD8+ T cells, or bulk PBMC T cells (not recorded which). Every receptor here comes from a man between 18 and 29 years old in good health.

This chain links TRBV4-1 with TRBJ2-5. The CDR3 has 14 residues. CDR1 and CDR2 (germline): MGHRA, YSYEKL. CDR3 protein: CASSQDADEETQYF.

The CDR3 spells CASSEEGPHVSPQHF. The chain uses TRBV6-1 and TRBJ1-5. Germline V gene data show CDR1 as MNHNS and CDR2 as SASEGT. This CDR3 is built from 15 residues.

The chain uses TRBV20-1 and TRBJ2-1; absent DNA, TCRdb's TRBD1 call cannot be checked. This CDR3 comprises 14 residues. The V gene's germline CDR1 is DFQATT and CDR2 SNEGSKA (reference sequence). The CDR3 here is CSAAGTSPGDEQFF.

The chain combines TRBV20-1 with TRBJ2-2; TCRdb returns TRBD1, unconfirmable since there is no DNA. Germline V lookup: CDR1 DFQATT, CDR2 SNEGSKA (reference sequence). CDR3 length equals 14 residues. The CDR3: CSATSDRLTGELFF.

The V call is TRBV12-3 or TRBV12-4, the J call TRBJ2-1. The CDR3 contains 16 residues. The CDR3: CASSFQATSSYNEQFF.

The rearrangement links TRBV5-6 to TRBJ2-1. Germline CDR1 and CDR2: SGHDT and YYEEEE. The CDR3 is 13 amino acids. CDR3 protein: CASSWTPTNEQFF.

The rearrangement joins TRBV9 to TRBJ2-7; the D call of TRBD1 rests on TCRdb alone, since no DNA is present to check it. The germline V gene encodes CDR1 SGDLS and CDR2 YYNGEE. This CDR3 has 15 residues. CDR3 residues: CASSAGTGVSYEQYF.

The J gene is TRBJ2-1, the V gene TRBV28; TCRdb reports TRBD1, a call that lacks DNA to check it against. Per the germline V gene, CDR1 is MDHEN and CDR2 is SYDVKM. The CDR3 loop spans 14 amino acids. CDR3 sequence: CATRRQGAYNEQFF.

V and J are TRBV20-1 and TRBJ1-1. Germline CDR1 reads DFQATT; CDR2 reads SNEGSKA (reference sequence). This CDR3 is 12 amino acids long. The CDR3 region is CSASRMNTEAFF.

The gene calls are TRBV24-1 and TRBJ2-1; lacking DNA, the TRBD2 call made by TCRdb goes unchecked. Germline V gene data show CDR1 as KGHDR and CDR2 as SFDVKD. This CDR3 contains 13 residues. CDR3 protein: CATNSGTDTEQFF.

The chain has TRBV5-5 and TRBJ1-2; TCRdb reports TRBD1, a call that lacks DNA to check it against. The CDR3 has 15 amino acids. CDR1 and CDR2 (germline): SGHKS, YYEKEE (reference sequence). The CDR3 here is CASTPDRAEGYGYTF.

The V and J genes are TRBV7-2 and TRBJ2-3; TCRdb returns TRBD1, unconfirmable since there is no DNA. Germline-derived CDR1 and CDR2 are SGHTA and FQGNSA. The CDR3 sequence is 17 residues long. CDR3 sequence: CASSLAPGQGWADTQYF.

The rearrangement uses TRBV29-1 and TRBJ2-1; TCRdb reports TRBD2, a call that lacks DNA to check it against. The CDR3 is made up of 14 amino acids. In germline, CDR1 is SQVTM, CDR2 ANQGSEA. The CDR3 reads CSVPGTSGGNEQFF.

The CDR3 here is CSLVASGRGYNEQFF. The V gene is TRBV29-1, the J gene TRBJ2-1; TCRdb's D call of TRBD2 is untestable without DNA. CDR3 size: 15 residues. CDR1 and CDR2 (germline): SQVTM, ANQGSEA.

J is TRBJ2-7 and V is TRBV6-1; TCRdb names TRBD1, which stays unverified in the absence of DNA. This CDR3 contains 13 residues. Germline CDR1 reads MNHNS; CDR2 reads SASEGT. CDR3: CATKFGGSAEQYF.

This sequence joins TRBV11-3 and TRBJ2-1; as DNA is missing, the TRBD2 call by TCRdb cannot be tested. The CDR3 is made up of 14 amino acids. The germline gives CDR1 SGHNT, CDR2 YENEEA. This CDR3 is CASSHREGYNEQFF.

This chain connects TRBV24-1 to TRBJ2-5; the D call of TRBD1 rests on TCRdb alone, since no DNA is present to check it. CDR1 and CDR2 from the germline V gene are KGHDR and SFDVKD. The CDR3 contains 15 residues. The CDR3 loop is CATSDNGQVWETQYF.

The rearrangement joins TRBV7-6 to TRBJ2-3. The CDR3 consists of 13 residues. Germline CDR1 and CDR2: SGHVS and FNYEAQ. This CDR3 is CASSFIGADTQYF.

The gene calls are TRBV12-3 or TRBV12-4 and TRBJ2-5; no DNA is available, so the TRBD2 call from TCRdb remains unchecked. The CDR3 is 14 residues long. This CDR3 is CASSLQGLVETQYF.

The V call is TRBV6-1, the J call TRBJ2-3; TCRdb outputs TRBD1, but without DNA this stays unchecked. This CDR3 is 12 amino acids long. Per the germline V gene, CDR1 is MNHNS and CDR2 is SASEGT. This CDR3 reads CASRGAIDTQYF.